This TCR beta chain was captured by sequencing in a study of T cell responses to AZD1222 COVID-19 vaccine. The wider study: Pooling covered second doses at about 4 or about 12 weeks. Study-level findings and limits: As reported, nearly half of all spike-specific TCRs target variant regions that are unmutated. Baseline antibody screening turned up just a handful of seropositive AZD1222 recipients. Dominant at 160-218 and 743-854, vaccine-associated CD4 TCRs also spanned spike.

The V segment lost 1 base and the J segment 1 base; nucleotides outside the gene matches: 14. CDR1 and CDR2 from the germline V gene are SGHNT and YYREEE (reference sequence). CDR3 length: 19 residues. This clone turned up a few times. Antigen: not known. TCRdb's table, derived via immunoSEQ multiplex PCR, lists solely in-frame clones and lacks some. The table has 120,000 to 150,000 clones, more than 85% seen once. This sample comprised peripheral blood, obtained on day 0 of AZD1222 vaccination. The chain couples TRBV5-4 to TRBJ2-3; 8 bases line up with TRBD2. The TCR was taken from an adult in good health. DNA for the CDR3: TGTGCCAGCAGCTTGACCGCTGTCATGGGTAGCGGGGGCACAGATACGCAGTATTTT. Amino acids: CASSLTAVMGSGGTDTQYF.